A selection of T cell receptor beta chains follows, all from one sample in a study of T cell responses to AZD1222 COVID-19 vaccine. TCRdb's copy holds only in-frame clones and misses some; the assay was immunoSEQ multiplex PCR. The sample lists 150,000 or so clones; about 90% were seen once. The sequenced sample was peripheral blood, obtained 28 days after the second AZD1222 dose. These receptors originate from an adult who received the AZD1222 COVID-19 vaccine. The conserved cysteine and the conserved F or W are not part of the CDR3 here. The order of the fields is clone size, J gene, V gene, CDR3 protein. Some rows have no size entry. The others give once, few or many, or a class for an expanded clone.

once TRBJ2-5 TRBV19 ASSGNGGGRETQY
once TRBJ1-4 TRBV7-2 ASSLDSRGPVNEKLF
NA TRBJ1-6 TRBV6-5 ASSYGNKALH
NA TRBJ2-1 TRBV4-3 ASSQDGLAGGPLSYNEQF
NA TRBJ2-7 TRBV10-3 AIRPQTLLYEQY
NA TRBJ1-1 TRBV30 AWSRENTEAF
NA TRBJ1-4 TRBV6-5 ASSYTGATNEKLF
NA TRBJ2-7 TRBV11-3 ASSLRTGGDEQY
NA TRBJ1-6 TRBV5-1 ASSGQRDSPLH
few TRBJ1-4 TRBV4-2 ASSQEWGRGATNEKLF
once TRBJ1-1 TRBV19 ASGVGPEAF
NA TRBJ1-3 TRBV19 ASTPGGVRGNTIY
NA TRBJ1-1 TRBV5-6 ASSLVSGGGEAF
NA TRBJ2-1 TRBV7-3 ASSSVGTQRNNNEQF
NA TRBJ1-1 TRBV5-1 ASSLEGLEAF
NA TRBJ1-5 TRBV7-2 ASSLETGQRQPQH
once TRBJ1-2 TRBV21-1 ASPWTGRAVYANYGYT
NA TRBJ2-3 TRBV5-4 ASSSIAGSSTDTQY
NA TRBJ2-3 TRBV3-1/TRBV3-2 ASSPARGDTQY
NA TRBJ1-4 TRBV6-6 ASSYRPVANEKLF
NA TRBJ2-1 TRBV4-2 ASSQAVGGSYNEQF
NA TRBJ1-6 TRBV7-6 ASSVEAARNSPLH
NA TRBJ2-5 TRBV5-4 ASSRLAGEDQETQY
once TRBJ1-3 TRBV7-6 ASSLKTTGDSGNTIY
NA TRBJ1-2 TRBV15 ATSGWDDYGYT
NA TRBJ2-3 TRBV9 ASSVSLYTDTQY
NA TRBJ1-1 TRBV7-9 ASSSGTGTEAF
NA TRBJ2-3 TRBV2 ASSEVAIGETQY
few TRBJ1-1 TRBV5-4 ASSRTPGQGKRTEAF
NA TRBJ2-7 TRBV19 ASSMQGVYEQY
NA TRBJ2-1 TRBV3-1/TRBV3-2 ASSPKGLAGYDEQF
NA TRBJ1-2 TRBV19 ASSTETGPSGGYT
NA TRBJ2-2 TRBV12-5 ASGFSGTIGELF
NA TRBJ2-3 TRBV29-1 SARGTGLDTQY
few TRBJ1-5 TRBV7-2 ASSLVGNNQPQH
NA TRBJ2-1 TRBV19 ASSISAGGPNEQF
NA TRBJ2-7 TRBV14 ASSQEIWTGEDEQY
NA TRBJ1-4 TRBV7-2 ASSFGTREKLF
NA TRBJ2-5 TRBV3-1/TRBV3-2 ASRTSGQETQY
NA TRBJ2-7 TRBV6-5 ASRTGPPYEQY
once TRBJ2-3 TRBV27 ASSSLGWDTQY
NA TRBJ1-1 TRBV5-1 ASSLGNRDRNEAF
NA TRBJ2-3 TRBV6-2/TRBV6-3 ASSQRDTQY
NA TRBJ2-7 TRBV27 ASSLGHTYEQY
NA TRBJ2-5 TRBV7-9 ASSFQETQY
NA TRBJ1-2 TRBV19 ASSLGTDYGYT
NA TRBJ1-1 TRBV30 AWSVTRTGPPVEAF
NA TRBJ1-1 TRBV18 ASSPPRVATEAF
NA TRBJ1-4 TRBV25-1 ASSEWAGGITNEKLF
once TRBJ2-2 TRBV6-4 ASSRAAANTGELF